This T cell receptor delta chain was documented in a study of gamma-delta T cells after stem cell transplantation. TCRdb reprocessed the RT-PCR reads through CATT. The sample has over a thousand delta-chain clones, 2.5% to 3.5% seen once. Regarding this clone: TCRdb shows a much larger clone's protein in place of this DNA's translation, and the two differ at residue 11, likely through a read error; the protein shown is translated from the DNA.

Germline V gene data show CDR1 as GEAIGNYY and CDR2 as EKD. The CDR3 has 16 amino acids. V trimming: 3 bases; J trimming: 3 bases; junction bases outside the gene matches: 10. The chain employs TRDV2 and TRDJ1, with 9 bases matching TRDD3. The TCR sequence derives from a human donor. It is not recorded whose cells these are; they may come from a transplant donor. Material: gamma-delta T cells. The CDR3 sequence is CACDLLLGDDADKLIF. The CDR3 DNA sequence: TGTGCCTGTGACTTACTACTGGGGGACGACGCCGATAAACTCATCTTT.